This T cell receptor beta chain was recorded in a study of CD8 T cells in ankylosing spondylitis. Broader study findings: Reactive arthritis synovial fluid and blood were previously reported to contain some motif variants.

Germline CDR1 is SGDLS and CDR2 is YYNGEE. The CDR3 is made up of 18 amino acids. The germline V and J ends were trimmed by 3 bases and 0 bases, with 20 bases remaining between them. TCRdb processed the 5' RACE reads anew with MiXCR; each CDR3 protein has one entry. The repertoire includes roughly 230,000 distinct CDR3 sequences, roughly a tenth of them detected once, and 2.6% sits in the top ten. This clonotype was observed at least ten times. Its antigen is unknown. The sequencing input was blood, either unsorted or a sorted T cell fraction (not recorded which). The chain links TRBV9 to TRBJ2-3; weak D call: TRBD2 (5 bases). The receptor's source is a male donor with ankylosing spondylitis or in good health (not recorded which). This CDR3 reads CASSGAEDRGNSTDTQYF. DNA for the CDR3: TGTGCCAGCAGCGGAGCGGAGGATCGGGGAAATAGCACAGATACGCAGTATTTT.